The 15 T cell receptor beta chains presented below share a single source sample, sequenced in a study of glioma-infiltrating T cells after dendritic cell vaccination. Using immunoSEQ multiplex PCR, the repertoire was profiled, and TCRdb retains in-frame clones only, with some absent. Of 45,000 to 50,000 clones listed, about 85% are singletons. Specimen: blood, collected before dendritic cell vaccination. The receptors were gathered from a human donor with glioblastoma.

The chain employs TRBV6-5 and TRBJ1-1, with D perhaps TRBD1 (6 bases). V lost 7 bases to trimming and J lost 1 base, with 10 bases between them. The CDR3 is made up of 13 amino acids. Germline CDR1 MNHEY, CDR2 SVGAGI. The CDR3 loop is CASTMDRNTEAFF. As DNA, the CDR3 is TGTGCCAGCACCATGGACAGGAACACTGAAGCTTTCTTT.

J is TRBJ1-2 and V is TRBV9; 7 bases line up with TRBD1. Germline V lookup: CDR1 SGDLS, CDR2 YYNGEE. V was clipped by 4 bases and J by 6 bases; unmatched bases: 6. This CDR3 is built from 13 residues. CDR3 sequence reads: CASSQTGPNGYTF. In DNA, the CDR3 is TGTGCCAGCAGCCAGACAGGGCCGAATGGCTACACCTTC.

This clone has just one count. V is TRBV11-3 and J is TRBJ2-1; D might be TRBD2 (5 bases). CDR1 and CDR2 from the germline V gene are SGHNT and YENEEA. Deletions cut 1 base from V and 7 bases from J, with 17 bases between. The CDR3 extends over 16 amino acids. The CDR3 nucleotides read TGTGCCAGCAGCTTAGGAGGGTCCCCCTTTGGGAATGAGCAGTTCTTC. Residues: CASSLGGSPFGNEQFF.

V usage is TRBV19 and J usage is TRBJ2-2; 9 bases map to TRBD1. V dropped 4 bases and J dropped 1; count of bases not matched to a gene: 4. The CDR3 has 16 amino acids. Germline loops: CDR1 LNHDA, CDR2 SQIVND (reference sequence). CDR3 amino acids: CASSRTGGWNTGELFF. The CDR3 DNA follows: TGTGCCAGTAGTAGAACAGGGGGCTGGAACACCGGGGAGCTGTTTTTT.

J is TRBJ2-3 and V is TRBV4-1, with 7 bases identical to TRBD1. The germline gives CDR1 MGHRA, CDR2 YSYEKL. V lost 0 bases to trimming and J lost 2 bases; unmatched junction nucleotides: 5. CDR3 length equals 16 residues. CDR3 in DNA: TGCGCCAGCAGCCAAGACGACAGGGCGATCACAGATACGCAGTATTTT. Its translation: CASSQDDRAITDTQYF.

J is TRBJ2-1 and V is TRBV19; 7 positions agree with TRBD2. Germline values: CDR1 LNHDA, CDR2 SQIVND (reference sequence). The CDR3 has 17 amino acids. V lost 5 bases to trimming and J lost 8 bases; unmatched junction nucleotides: 18. The CDR3 sequence is CASSPRFPREAGDEQFF. The CDR3 bases are TGTGCCAGTAGTCCACGATTCCCACGGGAGGCCGGGGATGAGCAGTTCTTC.

V and J are TRBV11-2 and TRBJ1-1; weak D call: TRBD1 (5 bases). Germline V CDR1 and CDR2: SGHAT, FQNNGV. This CDR3 region has 16 residues. Trimming took 0 bases from V and 1 from J, leaving 12 bases between them. DNA of the CDR3: TGTGCCAGCAGCTTAGAATGGGGCAGATCGAACACTGAAGCTTTCTTT. This encodes CASSLEWGRSNTEAFF.

The chain links TRBV5-4 to TRBJ2-3; tentative D call: TRBD1 (6 bases). With 2 bases removed from V and 4 bases from J, the gap between germline ends came to 14 bases. There are 15 residues in the CDR3. CDR1 SGHNT and CDR2 YYREEE come from the germline V gene (reference sequence). The CDR3 DNA reads as TGTGCCAGCAGCTTCACCAGGGGAAAACCAGATACGCAGTATTTT. This codes for CASSFTRGKPDTQYF.

The rearrangement uses TRBV19 and TRBJ2-3; 7 bases line up with TRBD1. With 6 bases clipped from V and 0 bases from J, the junction kept 3 bases outside the gene matches. Per the germline V gene, CDR1 is LNHDA and CDR2 is SQIVND (reference sequence). The CDR3 contains 14 residues. The CDR3 DNA is TGTGCCAGTAGGGCAGGGGGAAGCACAGATACGCAGTATTTT. It is translated as CASRAGGSTDTQYF.

V is TRBV5-1 and J is TRBJ2-4; D is possibly TRBD1 (5 bases). The V and J ends lost 0 bases and 5 bases respectively, with 9 bases between them. This CDR3 is 14 amino acids long. In germline, CDR1 is SGHRS, CDR2 YFSETQ. In nucleotides, the CDR3 is TGCGCCAGCAGCTTGGAGGCAGGGCAAAACATTCAGTACTTC. Its translation: CASSLEAGQNIQYF. The full variable domain, its missing parts supplied by reference TRBV5-1 and TRBJ2-4, is KAGVTQTPRYLIKTRGQQVTLSCSPISGHRSVSWYQQTPGQGLQFLFEYFSETQRNKGNFPGRFSGRQFSNSRSEMNVSTLELGDSALYLCASSLEAGQNIQYFGAGTRLSVL.

The CDR3 DNA reads as TGCGCCAGCAGCCAAGATACGAAGGGGCACTATGGCTACACCTTC. As protein: CASSQDTKGHYGYTF. The J gene is TRBJ1-2, the V gene TRBV4-3, with D possibly being TRBD1 (5 bases). Trimming shortened V by 0 bases and J by 3 bases, and 11 bases separated the two germline ends. In germline, CDR1 is LGHNA, CDR2 YSLEER. The CDR3 is 15 amino acids.

The chain carries TRBV4-1 and TRBJ2-5; 9 bases fit TRBD2. This CDR3 has 14 amino acids. V lost 4 bases and J lost 6; bases outside the gene matches: 6. Germline CDR1 and CDR2: MGHRA and YSYEKL. CDR3 DNA: TGCGCCAGCAGCCGAGTAGCGGGAGAGCAGACCCAGTACTTC. Translation gives CASSRVAGEQTQYF.

The sample holds a few counts of this clone. The genes are TRBV5-4 and TRBJ2-1, with D possibly being TRBD2 (7 bases). Trimming took off 7 bases at V and 10 bases at J, with 18 bases between the two ends. This CDR3 has 13 residues. The germline V gene has CDR1 SGHNT and CDR2 YYREEE (reference sequence). The CDR3 reads CASGSMGGPEQFF. The CDR3 DNA is TGTGCCAGCGGCTCGATGGGGGGGCCCGAGCAGTTCTTC.

The chain joins TRBV5-4 to TRBJ2-1; TRBD2 is a possible D gene (6 bases). The CDR3 loop spans 12 amino acids. V was trimmed by 4 bases and J by 9 bases, leaving 11 bases between them. Germline lookup yields CDR1 SGHNT and CDR2 YYREEE (reference sequence). CDR3 loop: CASSQWDSEQFF. CDR3 nucleotide sequence: TGTGCCAGCAGCCAATGGGACTCTGAGCAGTTCTTC.

The V gene is TRBV6-5, the J gene TRBJ2-7, with a possible D match to TRBD1 (5 bases). Trimming removed 2 bases from V and 5 bases from J, with 13 bases in between. CDR3 length: 14 amino acids. Germline V gene lookup returns CDR1 MNHEY and CDR2 SVGAGI. In nucleotides, the CDR3 is TGTGCCAGCAGTTACCGCCCAGGGTGGAACGAGCAGTACTTC. Amino acid sequence: CASSYRPGWNEQYF.